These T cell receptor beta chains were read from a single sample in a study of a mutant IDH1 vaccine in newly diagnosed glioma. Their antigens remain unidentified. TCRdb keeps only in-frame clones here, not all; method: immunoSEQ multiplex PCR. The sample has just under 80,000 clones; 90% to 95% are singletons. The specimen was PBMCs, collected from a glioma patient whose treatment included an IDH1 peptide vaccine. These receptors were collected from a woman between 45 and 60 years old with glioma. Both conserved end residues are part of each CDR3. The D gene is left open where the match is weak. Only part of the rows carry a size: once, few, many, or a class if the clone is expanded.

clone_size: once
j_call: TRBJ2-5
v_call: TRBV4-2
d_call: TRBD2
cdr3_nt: TGTGCCAGCAGCCAAGAGGCTAGCGGCCAAGAGACCCAGTACTTC
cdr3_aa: CASSQEASGQETQYF

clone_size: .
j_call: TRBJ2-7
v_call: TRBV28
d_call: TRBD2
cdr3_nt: TGTGCCAGCAGTCCTGAGACTAGCGGGAGATTGTACGAGCAGTACTTC
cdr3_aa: CASSPETSGRLYEQYF

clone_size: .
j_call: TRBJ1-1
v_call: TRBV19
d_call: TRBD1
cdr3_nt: TGTGCCAGTAGTATCAGACAGGGGAAACCTGAAGCTTTCTTT
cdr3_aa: CASSIRQGKPEAFF

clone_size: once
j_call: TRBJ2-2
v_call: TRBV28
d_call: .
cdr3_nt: TGTGCCAGCAGTTCCCAGGTCCCGGCGCGAACCGGGGAGCTGTTTTTT
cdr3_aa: CASSSQVPARTGELFF

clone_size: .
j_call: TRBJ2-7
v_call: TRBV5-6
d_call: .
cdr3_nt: TGTGCCAGCAGCGTAGACTACGAGCAGTACTTC
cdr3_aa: CASSVDYEQYF

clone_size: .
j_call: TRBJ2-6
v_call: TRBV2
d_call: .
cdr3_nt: TGTGCCAGCAGTGACAACAGGGTAAACTCTGGGGCCAACGTCCTGACTTTC
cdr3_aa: CASSDNRVNSGANVLTF

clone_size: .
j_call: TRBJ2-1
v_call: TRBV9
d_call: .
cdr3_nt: TGTGCCAGCAGCGTAGGAGGTAGCAGGGTCTACAATGAGCAGTTCTTC
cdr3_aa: CASSVGGSRVYNEQFF

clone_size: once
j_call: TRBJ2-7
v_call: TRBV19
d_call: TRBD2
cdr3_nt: TGTGCCAGTACCTCAGCGGGAGGAACCCGCGAGCAGTACTTC
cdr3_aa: CASTSAGGTREQYF

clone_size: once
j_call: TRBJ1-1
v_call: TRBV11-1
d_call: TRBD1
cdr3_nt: TGTGCCAGCAGCCACAGGGGAGGTAACACTGAAGCTTTCTTT
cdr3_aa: CASSHRGGNTEAFF

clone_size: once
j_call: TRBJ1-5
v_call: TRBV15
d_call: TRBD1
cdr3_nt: TGTGCCACCAGCATCGACAGGGGGCTCAATCAGCCCCAGCATTTT
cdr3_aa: CATSIDRGLNQPQHF

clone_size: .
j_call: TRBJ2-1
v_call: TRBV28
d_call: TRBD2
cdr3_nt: TGTGCCAGCAGTTGGGTCAGCGGGAGGAGTGATGAGCAGTTCTTC
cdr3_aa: CASSWVSGRSDEQFF

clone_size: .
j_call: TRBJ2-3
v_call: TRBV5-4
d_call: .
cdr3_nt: TGTGCCAGCACCCGCCGGGGGGCAGCAGTGATAGATACGCAGTATTTT
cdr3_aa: CASTRRGAAVIDTQYF

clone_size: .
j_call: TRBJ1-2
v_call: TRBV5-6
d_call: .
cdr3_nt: TGTGCCAGCAGCCTCGCCCGGGAGGCGGGTTACTATGGCTACACCTTC
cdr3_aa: CASSLAREAGYYGYTF

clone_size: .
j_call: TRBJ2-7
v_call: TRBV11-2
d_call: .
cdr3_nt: TGTGCCAGCAGCCGACGGGAGCAGACCTACGAGCAGTACTTC
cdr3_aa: CASSRREQTYEQYF

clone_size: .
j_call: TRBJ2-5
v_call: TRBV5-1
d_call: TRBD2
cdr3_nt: TGCGCCAGCAGCTGGGGGACTAGCGTGGTGGGCGAGACCCAGTACTTC
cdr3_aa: CASSWGTSVVGETQYF

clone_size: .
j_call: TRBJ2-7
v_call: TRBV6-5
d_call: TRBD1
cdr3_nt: TGTGTCAGCAGTTACCCGCCGGGACAGGGTATCCACGAGCAGTACTTC
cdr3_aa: CVSSYPPGQGIHEQYF

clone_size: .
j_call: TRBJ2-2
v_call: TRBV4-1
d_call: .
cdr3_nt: TGCGCCAGCAGCCTCTCCGGGGAGCTGTTTTTT
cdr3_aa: CASSLSGELFF

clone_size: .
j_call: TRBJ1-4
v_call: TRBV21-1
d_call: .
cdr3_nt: TGTGCCAGCAGCAAAGAGGACGGGCAAAATGAAAAACTGTTTTTT
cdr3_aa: CASSKEDGQNEKLFF

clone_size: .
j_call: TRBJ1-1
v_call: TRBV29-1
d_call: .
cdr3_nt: TGCAGTCATGGAGGGAACACTGAAGCTTTCTTT
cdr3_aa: CSHGGNTEAFF

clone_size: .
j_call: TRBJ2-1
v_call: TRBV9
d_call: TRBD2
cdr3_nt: TGTGCCAGCAAACCCCTAGCGGGAGGGCCCAATGAGCAGTTCTTC
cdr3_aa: CASKPLAGGPNEQFF

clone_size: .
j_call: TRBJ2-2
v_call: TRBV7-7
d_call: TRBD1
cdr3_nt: TGTGCTAGCAGCTTAGGGGCGACAGGGACCGGGGAGCTGTTTTTT
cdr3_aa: CASSLGATGTGELFF

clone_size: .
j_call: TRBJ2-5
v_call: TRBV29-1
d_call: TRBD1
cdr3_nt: TGCAGCGTTGAGGTGACAGGGTTCTCAACCCAGTACTTC
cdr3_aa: CSVEVTGFSTQYF

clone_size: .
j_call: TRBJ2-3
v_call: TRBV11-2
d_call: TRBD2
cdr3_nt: TGTGCCAGCAGCTCGACCCGGACTAGCAGTCACACAGATACGCAGTATTTT
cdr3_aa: CASSSTRTSSHTDTQYF

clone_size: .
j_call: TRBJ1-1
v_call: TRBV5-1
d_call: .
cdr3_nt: TGCGCCAGCAGCAGAGGGGAGGGGGACACTGAAGCTTTCTTT
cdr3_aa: CASSRGEGDTEAFF

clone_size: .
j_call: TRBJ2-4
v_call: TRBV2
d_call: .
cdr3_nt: TGTGCCAGCAGGGAGACTGGGCAGATTAAAAACATTCAGTACTTC
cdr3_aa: CASRETGQIKNIQYF

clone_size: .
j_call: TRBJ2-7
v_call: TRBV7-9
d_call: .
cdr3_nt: TGTGCCAGCAGCCATGGAGGCGAGGGGAGCCACTCCTACGAGCAGTACTTC
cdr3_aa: CASSHGGEGSHSYEQYF

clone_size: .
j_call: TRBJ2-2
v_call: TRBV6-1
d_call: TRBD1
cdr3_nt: TGTGCCATTCTTGGACAGGGGGCCAACACCGGGGAGCTGTTTTTT
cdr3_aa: CAILGQGANTGELFF

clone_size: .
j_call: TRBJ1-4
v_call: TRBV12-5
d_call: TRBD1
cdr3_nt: TGTGCTAGTGGTTCGGGACAGGGGGATCCAACTAATGAAAAACTGTTTTTT
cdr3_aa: CASGSGQGDPTNEKLFF

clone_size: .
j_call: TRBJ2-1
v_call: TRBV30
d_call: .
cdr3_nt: TGTGCCTGGAGTGTACGGCCCCAGGGTGAGCAGTTCTTC
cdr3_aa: CAWSVRPQGEQFF

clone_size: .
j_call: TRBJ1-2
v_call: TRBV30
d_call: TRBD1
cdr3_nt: TGTGCCTGGAGTGTACTAGGGGGCTTTGGCTACACCTTC
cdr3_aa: CAWSVLGGFGYTF

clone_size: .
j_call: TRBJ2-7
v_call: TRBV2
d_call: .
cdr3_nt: TGTGCCAGCAGTGCTCTAGGTTCCTACGAGCAGTACTTC
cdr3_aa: CASSALGSYEQYF

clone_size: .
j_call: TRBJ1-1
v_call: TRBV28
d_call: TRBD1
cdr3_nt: TGTGCCAGCAGCCCCGGACAGGGGGACGCTGGAGCTTTCTTT
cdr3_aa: CASSPGQGDAGAFF

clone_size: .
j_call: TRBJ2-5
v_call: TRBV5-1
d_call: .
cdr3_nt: TGCGCCAGTTTTCCACGCAGACTCGGCGGGACAGAAGGGGAGACCCAGTACTTC
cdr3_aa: CASFPRRLGGTEGETQYF

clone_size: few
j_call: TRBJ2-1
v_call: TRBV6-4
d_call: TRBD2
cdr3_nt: TGTGCCAGCAGTGAGGTAGCGGGAGAAAACAATGAGCAGTTCTTC
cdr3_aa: CASSEVAGENNEQFF

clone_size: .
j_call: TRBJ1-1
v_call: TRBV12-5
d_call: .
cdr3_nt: TGTGCTAGTGGTTTGGAACCGGGGACAGAAGCTTTCTTT
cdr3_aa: CASGLEPGTEAFF

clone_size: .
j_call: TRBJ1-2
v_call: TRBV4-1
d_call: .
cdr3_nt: TGCGCCAGCAGCCAAGAAGAGGGTATTGACTATGGCTACACCTTC
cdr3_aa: CASSQEEGIDYGYTF

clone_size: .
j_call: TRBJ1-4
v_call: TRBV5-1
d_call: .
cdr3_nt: TGCGCCAGCACCTCTGGACGGGCAAGGGGTCCAACTAATGAAAAACTGTTTTTT
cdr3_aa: CASTSGRARGPTNEKLFF

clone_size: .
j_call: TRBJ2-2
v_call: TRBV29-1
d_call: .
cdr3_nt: TGCAGCGTTGGCAGGGGCACGAACACCGGGGAGCTGTTTTTT
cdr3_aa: CSVGRGTNTGELFF

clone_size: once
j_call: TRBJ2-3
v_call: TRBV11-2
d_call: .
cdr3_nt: TGTGCCAGCAGCTTCCCGGATACGCAGTATTTT
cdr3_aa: CASSFPDTQYF

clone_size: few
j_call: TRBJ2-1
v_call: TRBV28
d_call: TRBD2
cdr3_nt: TGTGCCACCTCCCTCCCGGGCGGGAGGGGGGAGCAGTTCTTC
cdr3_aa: CATSLPGGRGEQFF

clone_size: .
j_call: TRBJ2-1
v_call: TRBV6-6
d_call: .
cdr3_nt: TGTGCCAGCCGACCGGGGAGAGGGACAACTAACAATGAGCAGTTCTTC
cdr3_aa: CASRPGRGTTNNEQFF

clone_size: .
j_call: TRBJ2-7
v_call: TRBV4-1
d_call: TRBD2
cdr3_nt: TGCGCCAGCAGCCAAGTACTAGCGTCGGAGCAGTACTTC
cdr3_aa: CASSQVLASEQYF

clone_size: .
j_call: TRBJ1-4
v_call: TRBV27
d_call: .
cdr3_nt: TGTGCCAGCAGCCGAGGTCCAACTAATGAAAAACTGTTTTTT
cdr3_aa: CASSRGPTNEKLFF

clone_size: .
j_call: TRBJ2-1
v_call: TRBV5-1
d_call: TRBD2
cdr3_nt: TGCGCCAGCAGCCCCGGGCTAGCGGTCCCTCCGTGGCAGTTCTTC
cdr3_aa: CASSPGLAVPPWQFF

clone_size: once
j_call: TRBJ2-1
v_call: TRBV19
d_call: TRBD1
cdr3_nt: TGTGCCAGTAGTCCCCGGACAGGGGGTCGGGATGAGCAGTTCTTC
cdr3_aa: CASSPRTGGRDEQFF

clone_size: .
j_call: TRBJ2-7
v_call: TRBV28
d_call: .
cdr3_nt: TGTGCCAGCAGTCCTGGGACTGCCATCCACGAGCAGTACTTC
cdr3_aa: CASSPGTAIHEQYF

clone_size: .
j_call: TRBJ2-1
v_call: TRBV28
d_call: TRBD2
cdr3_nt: TGTGCCAGCAGTCCCGGGACTAGCGGGACTCATGAGCAGTTCTTC
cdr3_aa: CASSPGTSGTHEQFF

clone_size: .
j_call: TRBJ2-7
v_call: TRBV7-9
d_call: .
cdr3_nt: TGTGCCAGCAGCCTAGACAGCCAGCAGTACTTC
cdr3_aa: CASSLDSQQYF

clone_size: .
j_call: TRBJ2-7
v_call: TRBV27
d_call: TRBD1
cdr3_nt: TGTGCCAGCAGTCCTTTCGACAGGGTCCACGAGCAGTACTTC
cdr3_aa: CASSPFDRVHEQYF

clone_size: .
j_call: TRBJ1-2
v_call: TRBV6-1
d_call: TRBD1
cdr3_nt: TGTGCCAGCAGCGAGACAGGGGTCTATGGCTACACCTTC
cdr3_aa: CASSETGVYGYTF